This TCR beta chain was identified during a study of long-term antiretroviral therapy in people with HIV (dated by TCRdb to the early 2020s). General notes on the study: The earliest samples were collected roughly a decade before the 2015 WHO recommendation for immediate ART, at a time when ART was usually postponed until CD4 counts fell. A retrospective serial study tested whether changes in peripheral blood TRB repertoire composition and diversity were associated with ART initiation and durable HIV suppression. A total of roughly 180 cryopreserved PBMC samples were contributed to the cohort by 30 adults with confirmed HIV infection, with samples collected serially over a mean of approximately six years (range 1-12). Of the roughly 32 participants with HIV, eleven were female. Test extractions of a monoclonal T-cell line alongside approximately 34 polyclonal samples showed no cross-contamination during QIAcube processing.

The germline V gene (reference sequence) specifies SGHKS as CDR1 and YYEKEE as CDR2. From cysteine to phenylalanine, the CDR3 is 16 amino acids long. This entry keeps only the CDR3 DNA: 48 bases, framed from base 1. V and J are truncated by 4 bases and 1 base respectively, leaving an intervening sequence of 15 bases. Inclusion was restricted to participants for whom at least one PBMC sample before ART initiation and at least two post-ART samples were available. All participants with HIV were treated in the United States of America. Cryopreserved samples of about 0.9-11 million PBMC were thawed and washed before DNA extraction. At the time of the earliest PBMC sample, participants with HIV were aged between about 20 and 55 years. PBMC samples were contributed by each participant from 1-4 timepoints before ART initiation and 2-8 timepoints after ART initiation, with a median of 7 samples. For every participant, serial HIV viral load, CD4+ T-cell count, ART history and demographic data were obtained. A Qiagen kit on a QIAcube was used to extract genomic DNA from unsorted PBMC, with samples processed in batches of 12.

The immunoSEQ hsTCRB v3.0 assay was used at survey level resolution to sequence the TRB variable region. A depth of roughly 35,000-50,000 T-cell genomes per sample was targeted for TRB sequencing. Pooled TRB libraries were sequenced on an Illumina MiSeq with a v3 150-cycle kit. From the authors' description of their analysis: Repertoire analysis was run in R within a reproducible Nextflow workflow that covered QC, data transformation and analysis. Custom analyses were implemented in LymphoSeq2, an R package for AIRR-Seq data exploration. After excluding a handful of samples that yielded fewer than 5000 total TRB sequences, approximately 180 HIV repertoires remained for analysis. Among the 180 to 200 HIV repertoires that were kept, almost 60 were collected before ART initiation and some 130 were collected after ART initiation. Each repertoire was downsampled to 5000 TRB nucleotide sequences, and summary statistics were averaged across 100 downsampling iterations. The analysis kept only TRB sequences whose CDR3 regions were at least seven amino acids long. A Shannon entropy-derived clonality score and the Gini coefficient were used to measure diversity. In the repertoire networks, any two of the top 5000 CDR3 amino acid sequences were linked whenever the two sequences differed by an edit distance of one. GLIPH2 predicted antigen specificity groups and MHC restriction for TRB CDR3 amino acid sequences. To flag known CMV, EBV, HIV or tissue antigen associations, CDR3 amino acid sequences were matched against VDJdb and McPAS-TCR. Pre-ART, post-ART and control groups were compared with Wilcoxon signed-rank tests and Holm-Bonferroni correction. In TCRdb, the immuneACCESS table is reduced to in-frame sequences with V and J assigned. These tables do not hold every clone; where another copy was compared, an unresolved V gene accounts for under half, and the others remain unexplained. The DNA gave D and trimming, while V, J and clone size come from that table. This sample has some 24,000 clones in its table, and about 86% of those were observed once. The ten top clones hold approximately 5.6% of the sample.

As to this clone: The antigen it recognizes is unknown. Base qualities were left out, and no much larger clone turns up one base away.

Study-level results and caveats: Samples dated from the mid-2000s to the late 2010s, and the ART regimens used may be less effective than current ones. A significant increase in TRB diversity was found to be associated with ART initiation, although TRB diversity was observed to remain significantly below that of transplant donor controls even after long-term ART. Inferences about post-ART repertoire changes were limited because no data were available on ART adherence, viral resistance or therapy changes. Because PBMC availability was limited, only the TCR beta chain was sequenced, with no alpha chain pairing. Expanded TRB clones identified before ART initiation dominated the repertoire across all time points, though the dominance fluctuated and decreased in many PLHIV after ART. Because cell numbers in pre-ART samples were limited, unsorted PBMC were profiled instead of sorted CD4+ and CD8+ T cells. Compared with controls, HIV repertoires had narrower CDR3 length ranges, and the network structure pointed to an antigen-experienced repertoire that shifted only slightly toward naive after ART.

Recombination linked TRBV5-5 to TRBJ2-1, with a tentative D gene TRBD1 over 6 matching bases. Sequencing was performed on unsorted PBMCs, taken 0.7 years before starting antiretroviral therapy. The receptor's source is a man in his thirties or forties with HIV. The CDR3 is CASSKAGRGSYNEQFF. The DNA reads as follows: TGTGCCAGCAGCAAGGCCGGAAGGGGGTCCTACAATGAGCAGTTCTTC.